The 7 T cell receptor beta chains reported below all come from one sample, sequenced in a study of shared clonotypes between healthy human individuals. Assay used: immunoSEQ multiplex PCR; TCRdb lists only in-frame clones, some missing. The sample holds over 95,000 clones, approximately 70% seen once. Sequencing was performed on memory CD8+ T cells sorted from blood. Subset noted: CD45RO+ cells pooled with CCR7-negative TemRA cells. Receptors were obtained from a woman in her twenties or thirties in good health.

This clone came up many times. The CDR3 sequence is CASSEQVGLHEQYF. The CDR3 DNA is TGTGCCAGCAGTGAACAAGTAGGGTTGCACGAGCAGTACTTC. The chain couples TRBV25-1 to TRBJ2-7; D remains ambiguous. The CDR3 runs 14 residues. Germline V gene sequence: CDR1 MGHDK, CDR2 SYGVNS. V lost 2 bases and J 5 bases, leaving 13 bases between the germline ends.

This clone came up once. The chain links TRBV13 to TRBJ2-7; 9 bases are a match to TRBD2. The CDR3 sequence is 16 residues long. With 5 bases clipped from V and 3 bases from J, the junction kept 11 bases outside the gene matches. Per germline, CDR1 PRHDT and CDR2 FYEKMQ (reference sequence). In DNA form, the CDR3 reads TGTGCCAGCAGCCAAACCCGACTAGCGGACTTCTACGAGCAGTACTTC. Encoded protein: CASSQTRLADFYEQYF. Combining the CDR3 with reference TRBV13 and TRBJ2-7 gives the whole variable domain AAGVIQSPRHLIKEKRETATLKCYPIPRHDTVYWYQQGPGQDPQFLISFYEKMQSDKGSIPDRFSAQQFSDYHSELNMSSLELGDSALYFCASSQTRLADFYEQYFGPGTRLTVT.

This clone appeared a few times. V is TRBV19 and J is TRBJ2-2; 9 nucleotides agree with TRBD1. V shed 6 bases and J 6 bases; nucleotides not matched to a gene: 14. The CDR3 runs to 17 residues. The germline V gene encodes CDR1 LNHDA and CDR2 SQIVND (reference sequence). CDR3 nucleotide sequence: TGTGCCAGTAGCATGGACAGGGGCTATCTAGGGGCCGGGGAGCTGTTTTTT. This encodes CASSMDRGYLGAGELFF.

This clone turned up a few times. The rearrangement uses TRBV7-8 and TRBJ2-1; 12 nucleotides agree with TRBD2. With 5 bases clipped from V and 8 bases from J, the junction kept 7 bases outside the gene matches. Germline CDR1 reads SGHVS; CDR2 reads FQNEAQ. This CDR3 is built from 15 residues. The CDR3 DNA is TGTGCCAGCAGCCGACTAGCGGGAGATTGGCATGAGCAGTTCTTC. This gives the protein CASSRLAGDWHEQFF.

Only a few counts were recorded for this clone. The chain is built from TRBV28 and TRBJ2-7, with D possibly matching TRBD1 (5 bases). V shed 2 bases and J shed 3 bases, with 8 bases lying between them. The CDR3 contains 13 residues. CDR1 and CDR2 (germline): MDHEN, SYDVKM. CDR3 nucleotide sequence: TGTGCCAGCAGTTTAGGACACATCTACGAGCAGTACTTC. Translation: CASSLGHIYEQYF.

The chain links TRBV25-1 to TRBJ1-5; D unclear. This CDR3 region has 13 residues. Trimming cost V 3 bases and J 7 bases, with 10 bases left between them. Germline lookup yields CDR1 MGHDK and CDR2 SYGVNS. The CDR3 DNA sequence: TGTGCCAGCAGTGAGGGAGGAGGCCAGCCCCAGCATTTT. Residues: CASSEGGGQPQHF.

V is TRBV28 and J is TRBJ1-2, with D possibly matching TRBD1 (5 bases). The germline V gene encodes CDR1 MDHEN and CDR2 SYDVKM. CDR3 length: 14 amino acids. V lost 4 bases and J lost 4, with 13 bases in between. In DNA, the CDR3 is TGTGCCAGCAGTTCCCCCGAAGGGGTCTATGGCTACACCTTC. It specifies CASSSPEGVYGYTF.